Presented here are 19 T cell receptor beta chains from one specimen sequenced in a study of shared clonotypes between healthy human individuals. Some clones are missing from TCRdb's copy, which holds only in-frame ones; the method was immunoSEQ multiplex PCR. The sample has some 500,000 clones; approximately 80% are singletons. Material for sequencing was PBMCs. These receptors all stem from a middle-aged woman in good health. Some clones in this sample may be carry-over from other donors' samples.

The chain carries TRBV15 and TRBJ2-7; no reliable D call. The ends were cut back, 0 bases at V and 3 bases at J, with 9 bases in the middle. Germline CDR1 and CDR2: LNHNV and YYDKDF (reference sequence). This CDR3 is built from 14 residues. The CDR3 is CATSRDIDNYEQYF. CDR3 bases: TGTGCCACCAGCAGAGATATCGACAACTACGAGCAGTACTTC.

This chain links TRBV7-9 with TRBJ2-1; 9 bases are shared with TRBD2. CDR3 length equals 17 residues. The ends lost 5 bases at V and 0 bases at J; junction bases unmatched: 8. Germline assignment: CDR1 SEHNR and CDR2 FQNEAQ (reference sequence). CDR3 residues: CASSITAGGGSYNEQFF. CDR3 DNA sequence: TGTGCCAGCAGCATCACCGCGGGAGGGGGCTCCTACAATGAGCAGTTCTTC.

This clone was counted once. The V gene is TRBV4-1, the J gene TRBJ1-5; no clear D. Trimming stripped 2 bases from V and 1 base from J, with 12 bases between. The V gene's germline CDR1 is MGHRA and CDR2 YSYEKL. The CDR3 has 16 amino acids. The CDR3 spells CASSQPRGGSNQPQHF. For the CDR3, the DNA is TGCGCCAGCAGCCAACCCCGTGGCGGCAGCAATCAGCCCCAGCATTTT.

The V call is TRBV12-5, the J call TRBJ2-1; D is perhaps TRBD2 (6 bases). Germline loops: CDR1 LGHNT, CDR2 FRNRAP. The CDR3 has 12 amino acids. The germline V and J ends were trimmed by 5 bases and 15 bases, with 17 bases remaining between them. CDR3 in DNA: TGTGCTAGTGGTCCCCACCGCGGGAATGTGTTCTTC. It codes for CASGPHRGNVFF. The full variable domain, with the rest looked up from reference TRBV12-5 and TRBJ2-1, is DARVTQTPRHKVTEMGQEVTMRCQPILGHNTVFWYRQTMMQGLELLAYFRNRAPLDDSGMPKDRFSAEMPDATLATLKIQPSEPRDSAVYFCASGPHRGNVFFGPGTRLTVL.

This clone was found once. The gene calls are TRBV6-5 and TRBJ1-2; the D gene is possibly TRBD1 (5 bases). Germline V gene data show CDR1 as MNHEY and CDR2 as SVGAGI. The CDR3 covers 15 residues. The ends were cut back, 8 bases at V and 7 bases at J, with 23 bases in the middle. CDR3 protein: CASVGTRDSPSGYTF. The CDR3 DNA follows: TGTGCCAGCGTGGGAACCAGGGATTCGCCCAGTGGCTACACCTTC.

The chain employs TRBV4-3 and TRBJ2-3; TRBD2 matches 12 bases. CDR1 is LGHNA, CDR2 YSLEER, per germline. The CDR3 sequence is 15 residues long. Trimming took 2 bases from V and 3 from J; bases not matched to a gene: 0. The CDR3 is CASSQLAGGTDTQYF. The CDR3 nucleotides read TGCGCCAGCAGCCAACTAGCGGGAGGGACAGATACGCAGTATTTT.

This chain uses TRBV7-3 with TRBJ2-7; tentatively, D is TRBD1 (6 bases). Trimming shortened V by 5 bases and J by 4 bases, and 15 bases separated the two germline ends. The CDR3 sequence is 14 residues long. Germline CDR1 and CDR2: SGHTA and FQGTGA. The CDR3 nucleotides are TGTGCCAGCAGCCTCGCAGGGGACGGGTACGAGCAGTACTTC. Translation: CASSLAGDGYEQYF.

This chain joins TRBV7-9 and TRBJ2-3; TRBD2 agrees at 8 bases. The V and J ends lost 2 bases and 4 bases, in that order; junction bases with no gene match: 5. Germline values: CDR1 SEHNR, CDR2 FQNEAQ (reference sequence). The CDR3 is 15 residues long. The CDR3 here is CASSLNSGKADTQYF. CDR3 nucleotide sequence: TGTGCCAGCAGCTTAAATAGCGGGAAGGCAGATACGCAGTATTTT.

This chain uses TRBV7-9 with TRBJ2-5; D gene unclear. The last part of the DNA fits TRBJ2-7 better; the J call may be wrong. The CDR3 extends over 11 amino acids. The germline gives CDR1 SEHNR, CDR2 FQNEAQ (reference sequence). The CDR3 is CASSFFDEQYF. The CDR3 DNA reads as TGTGCCAGCAGCTTCTTTGACGAGCAGTACTTC.

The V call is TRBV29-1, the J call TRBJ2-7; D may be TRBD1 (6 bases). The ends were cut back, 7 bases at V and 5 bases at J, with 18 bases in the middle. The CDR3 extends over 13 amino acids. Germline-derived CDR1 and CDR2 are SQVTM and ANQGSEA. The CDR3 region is CSGTGRGWDEQYF. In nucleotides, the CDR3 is TGCAGCGGGACGGGCAGGGGTTGGGACGAGCAGTACTTC.

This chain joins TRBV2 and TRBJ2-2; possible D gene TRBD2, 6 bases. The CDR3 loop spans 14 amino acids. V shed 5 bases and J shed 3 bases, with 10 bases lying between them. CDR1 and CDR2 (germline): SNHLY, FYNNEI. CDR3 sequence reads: CASSRIADTGELFF. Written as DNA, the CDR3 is TGTGCCAGCAGTAGGATAGCGGACACCGGGGAGCTGTTTTTT.

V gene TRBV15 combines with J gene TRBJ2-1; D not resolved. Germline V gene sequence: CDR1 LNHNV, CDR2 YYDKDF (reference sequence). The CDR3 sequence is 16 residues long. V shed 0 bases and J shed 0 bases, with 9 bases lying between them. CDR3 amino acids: CATSRDYPDSYNEQFF. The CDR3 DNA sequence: TGTGCCACCAGCAGAGACTACCCGGACTCCTACAATGAGCAGTTCTTC.

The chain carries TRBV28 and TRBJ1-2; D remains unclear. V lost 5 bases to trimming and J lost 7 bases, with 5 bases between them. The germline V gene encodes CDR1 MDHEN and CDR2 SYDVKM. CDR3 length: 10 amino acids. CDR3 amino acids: CASSQFGYTF. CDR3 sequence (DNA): TGTGCCAGCAGTCAATTTGGCTACACCTTC.

In nucleotides, the CDR3 is TGTGCCAGCACGAGGGGACCCCGTAATTCACCCCTCCACTTT. Translated, it gives CASTRGPRNSPLHF. This chain links TRBV28 with TRBJ1-6; maybe TRBD1 (5 bases). CDR3 length equals 14 residues. The germline V gene encodes CDR1 MDHEN and CDR2 SYDVKM. V dropped 7 bases and J dropped 6 bases, with 13 bases sitting between them.

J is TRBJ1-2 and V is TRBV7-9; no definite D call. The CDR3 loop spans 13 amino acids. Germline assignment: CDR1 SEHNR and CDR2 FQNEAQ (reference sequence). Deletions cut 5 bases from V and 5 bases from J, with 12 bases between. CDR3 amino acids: CASSPSGVYGYTF. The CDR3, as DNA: TGTGCCAGCAGCCCGTCGGGAGTATATGGCTACACCTTC.

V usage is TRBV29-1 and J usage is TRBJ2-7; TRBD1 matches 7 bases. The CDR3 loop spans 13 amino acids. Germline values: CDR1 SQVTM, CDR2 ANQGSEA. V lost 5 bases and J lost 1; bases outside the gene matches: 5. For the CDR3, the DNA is TGCAGCGTTCGGGTCAGGGGGTCCTACGAGCAGTACTTC. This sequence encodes CSVRVRGSYEQYF.

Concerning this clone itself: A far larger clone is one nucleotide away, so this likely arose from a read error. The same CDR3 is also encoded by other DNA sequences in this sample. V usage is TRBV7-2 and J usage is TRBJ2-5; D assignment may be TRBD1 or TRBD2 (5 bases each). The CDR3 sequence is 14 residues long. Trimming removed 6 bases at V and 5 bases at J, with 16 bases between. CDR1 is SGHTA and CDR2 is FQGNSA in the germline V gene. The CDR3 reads CASSPRAGSETQYF. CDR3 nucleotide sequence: TGTGCCAGCAGTCCTCGGGCAGGGAGTGAGACCCAGTACTTC.

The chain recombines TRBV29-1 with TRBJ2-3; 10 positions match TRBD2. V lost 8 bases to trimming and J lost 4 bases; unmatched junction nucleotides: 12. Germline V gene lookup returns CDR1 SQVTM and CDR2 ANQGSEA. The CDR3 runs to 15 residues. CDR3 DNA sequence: TGCAGCCCCAATAGGCTAGCGGGAGAATCAGATACGCAGTATTTT. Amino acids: CSPNRLAGESDTQYF.

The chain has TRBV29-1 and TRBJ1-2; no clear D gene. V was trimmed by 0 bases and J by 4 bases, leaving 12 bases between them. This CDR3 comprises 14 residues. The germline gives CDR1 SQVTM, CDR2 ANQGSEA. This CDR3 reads CSVEDPTETYGYTF. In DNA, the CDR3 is TGCAGCGTTGAAGACCCCACGGAGACCTATGGCTACACCTTC.